The entry below gives a single T cell receptor (beta chain) sequence along with its context. The CDR3 contains 14 residues. Trimming removed 4 bases from V and 5 bases from J; junction bases left unmatched: 6. Germline CDR1 GTSNPN, CDR2 SVGIG (reference sequence). The table came from immunoSEQ multiplex PCR; TCRdb's copy has only in-frame clones and leaves some out. The sample has 3,000 to 4,000 clones, approximately 96% seen once. This specimen comes from a study of tumor T cells in aggressive B-cell lymphoma. The sample consisted of tumor tissue. This rearrangement joins TRBV30 to TRBJ2-4; 9 bases agree with TRBD2. The sequence came from an adult with diffuse large B cell lymphoma. As DNA, the CDR3 is TGTGCCTGGACCCGAGGACTAGCGCAAAACATTCAGTACTTC. Its protein product is CAWTRGLAQNIQYF.